What follows are 5 T cell receptor beta chains derived from one specimen sequenced in a study of blood T cell repertoires in COVID-19. TCRdb's table, derived via immunoSEQ multiplex PCR, lists solely in-frame clones and lacks some. The sample yields about 200,000 clones, about 86% seen once. The sequenced material came from PBMCs or T cells enriched from blood (not recorded which). Source of these receptors: a woman aged 25 to 39 who had been exposed to COVID-19.

The chain has TRBV2 and TRBJ2-1; 9 nucleotides align to TRBD1. After removal of 6 bases from V and 6 bases from J, the junction contained 9 bases not matched to a gene. This CDR3 region has 15 residues. The germline V gene has CDR1 SNHLY and CDR2 FYNNEI. The CDR3 loop reads CASRWGGTGSNEQFF. The CDR3 DNA follows: TGTGCCAGCAGATGGGGGGGGACAGGGAGCAATGAGCAGTTCTTC.

This clone turned up a few times. J is TRBJ1-1 and V is TRBV6-5; tentative D call: TRBD1 (5 bases). This CDR3 comprises 13 residues. Germline-derived CDR1 and CDR2 are MNHEY and SVGAGI. V was trimmed by 8 bases and J by 3 bases, leaving 13 bases between them. DNA of the CDR3: TGTGCCAGCCCGGACAAGATCCACACTGAAGCTTTCTTT. This sequence encodes CASPDKIHTEAFF.

CDR3 sequence (DNA): TGCGCCAGCAGCTTGGGGGCCAATTCACCCCTCCACTTT. It specifies CASSLGANSPLHF. V is TRBV5-1 and J is TRBJ1-6; D ambiguous. The CDR3 is 13 amino acids. Germline CDR1 SGHRS, CDR2 YFSETQ. Trimming pared 0 bases from V and 7 bases from J, leaving 5 bases between. The full variable domain, in which reference TRBV5-1 and TRBJ1-6 provide the parts outside the CDR3, is KAGVTQTPRYLIKTRGQQVTLSCSPISGHRSVSWYQQTPGQGLQFLFEYFSETQRNKGNFPGRFSGRQFSNSRSEMNVSTLELGDSALYLCASSLGANSPLHFGNGTRLTVT.

This chain uses TRBV12-5 with TRBJ2-5, with 9 nucleotides matching TRBD2. Unmatched junction bases numbered 5, after V lost 0 bases and J lost 0 bases. The CDR3 has 17 residues. Germline CDR1 reads LGHNT; CDR2 reads FRNRAP. The CDR3 DNA reads as TGTGCTAGTGGTTTGGTAGGGACTAGCCGATACCAAGAGACCCAGTACTTC. As protein: CASGLVGTSRYQETQYF. Full variable domain (remainder filled in from reference TRBV12-5 and TRBJ2-5): DARVTQTPRHKVTEMGQEVTMRCQPILGHNTVFWYRQTMMQGLELLAYFRNRAPLDDSGMPKDRFSAEMPDATLATLKIQPSEPRDSAVYFCASGLVGTSRYQETQYFGPGTRLLVL.

The CDR3 nucleotides read TGTGCCAGCAGCAAACAGGGCGGCACCGGGGAGCTGTTTTTT. Translated: CASSKQGGTGELFF. The chain combines TRBV6-4 with TRBJ2-2; D might be TRBD1 (6 bases). Germline CDR1 and CDR2: MRHNA and SNTAGT. V dropped 6 bases and J dropped 4 bases, with 12 bases sitting between them. The CDR3 runs 14 residues.